This is a list of T cell receptor beta chains from one sample in a study of CD8 T cells in ankylosing spondylitis. TCRdb re-called the 5' RACE reads with MiXCR, one entry per CDR3 protein. The sample holds under 250,000 distinct CDR3 sequences, about 11% seen once. The sample comprised blood, either unsorted or a sorted T cell fraction (not recorded which). The receptors were gathered from a male donor with ankylosing spondylitis or in good health (not recorded which). The CDR3 runs from the conserved cysteine through the conserved F or W. The D gene is left open where the match is weak. Size is omitted from some rows. Given values are once, few, many or a class for expanded clones.

j_call,v_call,clone_size,d_call,cdr3_nt,cdr3_aa
TRBJ1-2,TRBV12-3/TRBV12-4,many,TRBD1,TGTGCCAGCAGGAGAAAGGAGGACAGGGTTTCGTGGGGCTACACCTTC,CASRRKEDRVSWGYTF
TRBJ2-3,TRBV7-8,NA,NA,TGTGCCAGCAGCTTAGCGCGCTGGCTGATCGACCCATCGGATACGCAGTATTTT,CASSLARWLIDPSDTQYF
TRBJ2-1,TRBV20-1,many,NA,TGCAGTTTCCCGGAGGGCAACTACAATGAGCAGTTCTTC,CSFPEGNYNEQFF
TRBJ2-7,TRBV28,many,TRBD1,TGTGCCAGCACCAGACAGGGGAGCTCCTACGAGCAGTACTTC,CASTRQGSSYEQYF
TRBJ2-3,TRBV4-1,few,TRBD2,TGCGCCAGCACCAGACTAGCGGGGGGCACAGATACGCAGTATTTT,CASTRLAGGTDTQYF
TRBJ2-3,TRBV6-5,few,NA,TGTGCCAGCAGTTCCCCGGAGGGGGGGGGCACAGATACGCAGTATTTT,CASSSPEGGGTDTQYF
TRBJ2-5,TRBV7-3,many,NA,TGTGCCAGCAGCCCCGTAGGTAGCCAAGAGACCCAGTACTTC,CASSPVGSQETQYF
TRBJ2-2,TRBV5-4,NA,NA,TGTGCCAGCAGCTTGACGGGAGACGGCACCGGGGAGCTGTTTTTT,CASSLTGDGTGELFF
TRBJ2-3,TRBV5-1,many,NA,TGCGCCAGCAGCTCCAGGGGCTACTCCCTCGGGGAGACAGATACGCAGTATTTT,CASSSRGYSLGETDTQYF
TRBJ1-1,TRBV6-1,many,NA,TGTGCCAGCAGGGACCCAAGGGGGACTGAAGCTTTCTTT,CASRDPRGTEAFF
TRBJ2-1,TRBV5-1,many,NA,TGCGCCAGCAGCAGGACGCTGGGGGATGAGCAGTTCTTC,CASSRTLGDEQFF
TRBJ1-4,TRBV10-3,many,NA,TGTGCCATCCAGAGGAGGGTTGGTGAAAAACTGTTTTTT,CAIQRRVGEKLFF
TRBJ1-1,TRBV12-3/TRBV12-4,many,NA,TGTGCCAGCAGGATGGGAGGGATAAGGGCTGAAGCTTTCTTT,CASRMGGIRAEAFF
TRBJ1-6,TRBV20-1,many,TRBD1,TGCAGTGCTAGAGGCCAACAGGGGGCAGGTCGTAATTCACCCCTCCACTTT,CSARGQQGAGRNSPLHF
TRBJ1-6,TRBV4-1,many,NA,TGCGCCAGCAGCCAAGAGGGGAGCTCCTATAATTCACCCCTCCACTTT,CASSQEGSSYNSPLHF
TRBJ2-5,TRBV5-1,few,TRBD2,TGCGCCAGCAGGCCCGCCGGGGGGTCCGGGGAGACCCAGTACTTC,CASRPAGGSGETQYF
TRBJ2-3,TRBV10-3,NA,NA,TGTGCCATCAGTGAGTCGCAGGGGACCAGCACAGATACGCAGTATTTT,CAISESQGTSTDTQYF
TRBJ2-2,TRBV20-1,many,NA,TGCAGTGCTAGAAGGGCTAGCGAGGACACCGGGGAGCTGTTTTTT,CSARRASEDTGELFF
TRBJ2-3,TRBV5-1,NA,NA,TGCGCCAGCAGGTCAAGGGAGATTACAGATACGCAGTATTTT,CASRSREITDTQYF
TRBJ1-4,TRBV9,few,NA,TGTGCCAGCAGCGTAGATTGGGGGGCAGGCGAAAAACTGTTTTTT,CASSVDWGAGEKLFF
TRBJ1-1,TRBV5-1,many,NA,TGCGCCAGCAGGGGGTCGCGTGAAGCTTTCTTT,CASRGSREAFF
TRBJ2-7,TRBV20-1,few,NA,TGCAGTGCTAGGGGTCTGGTGGAAGGCAAGCAGTACTTC,CSARGLVEGKQYF
TRBJ1-4,TRBV7-9,NA,NA,TGTGCCAGCAGCTTACCAGGTGCTAATAAAAAACTGTTTTTT,CASSLPGANKKLFF
TRBJ2-1,TRBV12-3/TRBV12-4,many,NA,TGTGCCAGCAGTCCCCGACTAGGGCAGTTCTTC,CASSPRLGQFF
TRBJ1-1,TRBV20-1,NA,NA,TGCAGTGCTAGAGATATGGCGGGAAGAGATCGGACTGAAGCTTTCTTT,CSARDMAGRDRTEAFF
TRBJ2-7,TRBV11-3,few,TRBD1,TGTGCCAGCAGCCTCCGGACAGGGGGCGCGGACGAGCAGTACTTC,CASSLRTGGADEQYF
TRBJ2-7,TRBV2,once,NA,TGTGCCAGCAGGGAGGTGAGGTTGAACGAGCAGTACTTC,CASREVRLNEQYF
TRBJ2-7,TRBV12-3/TRBV12-4,few,TRBD2,TGTGCCAGCAGTTTGTCTTCGGGGGGGCAGTACTTC,CASSLSSGGQYF
TRBJ2-7,TRBV5-6,NA,NA,TGTGCCAGCAGCTTACTAGGATGGCACTACGAGCAGTACTTC,CASSLLGWHYEQYF
TRBJ2-1,TRBV4-1,many,TRBD1,TGCGCCAGCAGCCAGGTTGACAGGGTTGGCGATGAGCAGTTCTTC,CASSQVDRVGDEQFF
TRBJ2-1,TRBV20-1,many,TRBD2,TGCAGTGCTAGGGCTAGCGGGAGTCGAAAATACAATGAGCAGTTCTTC,CSARASGSRKYNEQFF
TRBJ2-1,TRBV24-1,NA,NA,TGTGCCACCAGTGATCCCACCGTAAACAATGAGCAGTTCTTC,CATSDPTVNNEQFF
TRBJ2-2,TRBV7-2,NA,TRBD2,TGTGCCAGCAGCTTAGTCGCCGGGGGGGCAGCAGGGGAGCTGTTTTTT,CASSLVAGGAAGELFF
TRBJ2-3,TRBV5-6,many,TRBD2,TGTGCCAGCAGCCCGGGACTAGCGAACTCAGATACGCAGTATTTT,CASSPGLANSDTQYF
TRBJ1-1,TRBV27,many,NA,TGTGCCAGCAGCCTGGGGGCGCGTGTCACTGAAGCTTTCTTT,CASSLGARVTEAFF
TRBJ2-6,TRBV12-3/TRBV12-4,NA,TRBD1,TGTGCCTTCAGTTTCACCGGGACAGTAAACTCTGGGGCCAGCGTCCTGACTTTC,CAFSFTGTVNSGASVLTF
TRBJ2-1,TRBV12-3/TRBV12-4,many,NA,TGTGCCAGCAGCGGGGACGTCTCCTACAATGAGCAGTTCTTC,CASSGDVSYNEQFF
TRBJ2-1,TRBV27,many,TRBD1,TGTGCCAGCAGTTCCGGCGGACAGGGCAATGAGCAGTTCTTC,CASSSGGQGNEQFF
TRBJ2-1,TRBV5-1,many,NA,TGCGCGCATACTCCGGGACACGGCCCCTACAATGAGCAGTTCTTC,CAHTPGHGPYNEQFF
TRBJ2-2,TRBV5-1,many,TRBD2,TGCGCCAGCAGCCTCGGACTAGCGTATGCGAACACCGGGGAGCTGTTTTTT,CASSLGLAYANTGELFF